Following are 20 T cell receptor beta chains from one sample sequenced in a study of shared clonotypes between healthy human individuals. TCRdb's copy holds only in-frame clones and misses some; the assay was immunoSEQ multiplex PCR. The sample shows roughly 650,000 clones, approximately 97% of them seen only once. The sample consisted of naive CD4+ T cells sorted from blood. The subset here: CD45RA+ positively selected. These receptor sequences come from a woman in her twenties or thirties in good health.

The chain combines TRBV28 with TRBJ2-3, with D uncertain. Trimming stripped 4 bases from V and 4 bases from J, with 12 bases between. The V gene's germline CDR1 is MDHEN and CDR2 SYDVKM. The CDR3 has 14 amino acids. The CDR3, as DNA: TGTGCCAGCAGTTACGGGTCTCTCGCAGATACGCAGTATTTT. Protein: CASSYGSLADTQYF. The entire variable domain, with the rest obtained from reference TRBV28 and TRBJ2-3, is as follows: DVKVTQSSRYLVKRTGEKVFLECVQDMDHENMFWYRQDPGLGLRLIYFSYDVKMKEKGDIPEGYSVSREKKERFSLILESASTNQTSMYLCASSYGSLADTQYFGPGTRLTVL.

CDR3 nucleotide sequence: TGTGCCAGTAGTAGGGGGGGCCGAAACACTGAAGCTTTCTTT. Its translation is CASSRGGRNTEAFF. The chain has TRBV19 and TRBJ1-1, with D possibly matching TRBD1 (6 bases). Looked up from germline, CDR1 is LNHDA and CDR2 is SQIVND (reference sequence). Trimming took off 4 bases at V and 2 bases at J, with 11 bases between the two ends. The CDR3 consists of 14 residues.

J is TRBJ1-2 and V is TRBV20-1, with D possibly being TRBD1 (5 bases). The CDR3 consists of 11 residues. Germline CDR1 DFQATT, CDR2 SNEGSKA (reference sequence). Trimming took 6 bases from V and 7 from J, leaving 12 bases between them. The CDR3: CSARDGSGYTF. DNA for the CDR3: TGCAGTGCCAGGGACGGGAGTGGCTACACCTTC.

This chain uses TRBV25-1 with TRBJ1-2; 8 bases fit TRBD1. V shed 1 base, J shed 1 base, and the junction held 11 bases outside the gene matches. This CDR3 region has 18 residues. Germline assignment: CDR1 MGHDK and CDR2 SYGVNS. DNA of the CDR3: TGTGCCAGCAGTGAATCACAGGGGGTGCCCGGACTTAACTATGGCTACACCTTC. Protein: CASSESQGVPGLNYGYTF.

The V call is TRBV28, the J call TRBJ1-1, with D uncertain. The V end lost 7 bases, the J end lost 0 bases, and 9 bases lay between the germline ends. The germline V gene encodes CDR1 MDHEN and CDR2 SYDVKM. CDR3 length: 13 residues. The DNA of the CDR3 is TGTGCCAGCATTCGGCAATTGAACACTGAAGCTTTCTTT. This codes for CASIRQLNTEAFF.

The chain uses TRBV28 and TRBJ2-1; the D is unclear. Germline V gene lookup returns CDR1 MDHEN and CDR2 SYDVKM. The CDR3 loop spans 12 amino acids. Trimming stripped 2 bases from V and 9 bases from J, with 8 bases between. CDR3 DNA: TGTGCCAGCAGTTTACAACGGCGTGAGCAGTTCTTC. Protein product: CASSLQRREQFF.

In DNA form, the CDR3 reads TGTGCCAGCAGCTTGATCCGGGGTTGGCCCGAGCAGTACTTC. This encodes CASSLIRGWPEQYF. The chain is built from TRBV11-2 and TRBJ2-5, with D possibly TRBD2 on 5 matching bases. Judging by the DNA end, TRBJ2-7 fits better; the J call may be wrong. The CDR3 is made up of 14 amino acids. Germline assignment: CDR1 SGHAT and CDR2 FQNNGV.

J is TRBJ2-1 and V is TRBV27; 11 positions match TRBD2. This CDR3 spans 18 amino acids. Trimming at V came to 6 bases and at J to 0 bases, leaving 10 bases not matched to a gene. Per the germline V gene, CDR1 is MNHEY and CDR2 is SMNVEV (reference sequence). This chain's CDR3 is CASSSPSGRWGSYNEQFF. The CDR3 nucleotides read TGTGCCAGCAGCTCCCCTAGCGGGAGGTGGGGCTCCTACAATGAGCAGTTCTTC.

The genes are TRBV19 and TRBJ1-2; TRBD1 might be the D (6 bases). Germline assignment: CDR1 LNHDA and CDR2 SQIVND (reference sequence). This CDR3 spans 14 amino acids. V shed 9 bases and J shed 7 bases, with 21 bases lying between them. CDR3 DNA sequence: TGTGCCAGCTACCGCCCCAGGGGACCGGGTGGCTACACCTTC. This gives the protein CASYRPRGPGGYTF.

The rearrangement uses TRBV10-1 and TRBJ2-2, with D unresolved. Trimming took off 6 bases at V and 1 base at J, with 6 bases between the two ends. The CDR3 has 13 amino acids. The V gene's germline CDR1 is WNHNN and CDR2 SYGVQD (reference sequence). CDR3 coding DNA: TGCGCCAGCAGCGCAGGGAACACCGGGGAGCTGTTTTTT. Its translation: CASSAGNTGELFF.

This clone was observed once. CDR3 coding DNA: TGTGCCAGTAGTCTCGGGACAGGGGGCTACGAGCAGTACTTC. Its translation is CASSLGTGGYEQYF. The V call is TRBV19, the J call TRBJ2-7; TRBD1 agrees at 11 bases. The CDR3 contains 14 residues. The V segment lost 5 bases and the J segment 3 bases; nucleotides outside the gene matches: 3. From germline, CDR1 is LNHDA and CDR2 SQIVND (reference sequence).

The chain has TRBV27 and TRBJ2-4; TRBD1 matches at 9 bases. V was clipped by 8 bases and J by 1 base; unmatched bases: 3. The CDR3 covers 14 residues. Germline assignment: CDR1 MNHEY and CDR2 SMNVEV (reference sequence). Here the CDR3 DNA reads TGTGCCAGCGGGACAGGGCTTGCCAAAAACATTCAGTACTTC. It translates to CASGTGLAKNIQYF.

V is TRBV2 and J is TRBJ1-5; no clear D gene. The CDR3 covers 14 residues. Germline V lookup: CDR1 SNHLY, CDR2 FYNNEI. Deletions cut 1 base from V and 2 bases from J, with 6 bases between. The CDR3 region has the DNA TGTGCCAGCAGTGAAGGGTGGGGCAATCAGCCCCAGCATTTT. Its protein is CASSEGWGNQPQHF.

This chain connects TRBV19 to TRBJ1-1, with D possibly TRBD1 on 6 matching bases. The V and J ends lost 5 bases and 11 bases respectively, with 21 bases between them. Germline V lookup: CDR1 LNHDA, CDR2 SQIVND (reference sequence). The CDR3 totals 14 residues. CDR3 bases: TGTGCCAGTAGTGCCGGGTATCCTGTCCAGGGGGCTTTCTTT. Protein: CASSAGYPVQGAFF. Supplemented by reference TRBV19 and TRBJ1-1, the full variable domain reads DGGITQSPKYLFRKEGQNVTLSCEQNLNHDAMYWYRQDPGQGLRLIYYSQIVNDFQKGDIAEGYSVSREKKESFPLTVTSAQKNPTAFYLCASSAGYPVQGAFFGQGTRLTVV.

V is TRBV27 and J is TRBJ2-5; the D gene could be TRBD1 or TRBD2 (5 bases each). The length of the CDR3 is 15 residues. Germline V gene sequence: CDR1 MNHEY, CDR2 SMNVEV (reference sequence). Trimming removed 2 bases from V and 5 bases from J, with 15 bases in between. CDR3 in DNA: TGTGCCAGCAGTTTAAGAGGGGACGGGGAGGAGACCCAGTACTTC. This translates into CASSLRGDGEETQYF.

The CDR3 bases are TGTGCCAGCAGTTCCCAGGGTTTTCGGGAGACCCAGTACTTC. It yields the protein CASSSQGFRETQYF. The chain employs TRBV28 and TRBJ2-5, with D maybe TRBD1 (5 bases). CDR1 and CDR2 from the germline V gene are MDHEN and SYDVKM. The V and J ends lost 4 bases and 5 bases respectively, with 14 bases between them. The CDR3 consists of 14 residues.

This chain joins TRBV5-8 and TRBJ1-5; the D is unclear. The CDR3 spans 15 residues. The V and J ends lost 0 bases and 3 bases respectively, with 10 bases between them. From germline, CDR1 is SGHTS and CDR2 YDEGEE. Here the CDR3 reads CASSLGATPNQPQHF. CDR3 in DNA: TGTGCCAGCAGCTTGGGAGCGACTCCCAATCAGCCCCAGCATTTT.

This chain uses TRBV7-2 with TRBJ2-1, with D possibly TRBD2 on 6 matching bases. Germline V gives CDR1 SGHTA, CDR2 FQGNSA. The CDR3 loop spans 16 amino acids. Trimming removed 2 bases from V and 0 bases from J, with 11 bases in between. The CDR3 loop reads CASSLLALSSYNEQFF. The DNA for the CDR3 is TGTGCCAGCAGCTTACTAGCGCTAAGCTCCTACAATGAGCAGTTCTTC.

This chain connects TRBV6-1 to TRBJ2-2; a weak D match, TRBD2 (6 bases). The ends were cut back, 7 bases at V and 4 bases at J, with 13 bases in the middle. Germline V lookup: CDR1 MNHNS, CDR2 SASEGT. This CDR3 is 14 amino acids long. The CDR3, as DNA: TGTGCCAGCACCCTGGTGGAGGGCACCGGGGAGCTGTTTTTT. This codes for CASTLVEGTGELFF.

The chain combines TRBV2 with TRBJ1-4; TRBD1 agrees at 8 bases. The CDR3 totals 14 residues. V shed 6 bases, J shed 4 bases, and the junction held 4 bases outside the gene matches. Germline loops: CDR1 SNHLY, CDR2 FYNNEI. The CDR3 region is CASRDRAINEKLFF. The CDR3 DNA is TGTGCCAGCAGGGACAGGGCTATTAATGAAAAACTGTTTTTT.